One sample yielded the 29 T cell receptor beta chains listed below, sequenced in a study of T cell repertoires in cytomegalovirus infection. TCRdb reprocessed the reads with MiXCR, giving one entry per CDR3 protein. Among a few hundred thousand distinct CDR3 sequences listed, approximately 40% were seen once. Their target antigens are unknown. Sequencing was performed on cultured PBMCs, taken from culture after CMV antigen stimulation. Receptors were obtained from a human donor in good health (CMV status not recorded). Some clones in this sample may be carry-over from other donors' samples.

J is TRBJ2-7 and V is TRBV7-6, with 7 bases fitting TRBD2. From germline, CDR1 is SGHVS and CDR2 FNYEAQ. There are 15 residues in the CDR3. The V segment lost 5 bases and the J segment 3 bases; nucleotides outside the gene matches: 10. The CDR3 is CASSLSGGNIYEQYF. The DNA for the CDR3 is TGTGCCAGCAGCCTCTCGGGGGGAAATATCTACGAGCAGTACTTC.

The J gene is TRBJ1-6, the V gene TRBV5-6, with TRBD1 matching over 10 bases. Trimming removed 0 bases from V and 9 bases from J; junction bases left unmatched: 6. This CDR3 spans 16 amino acids. Germline V gene lookup returns CDR1 SGHDT and CDR2 YYEEEE. In nucleotides, the CDR3 is TGTGCCAGCAGCTTGGCCGGGAGACAGGGGGCTTCACCCCTCCACTTT. Protein sequence: CASSLAGRQGASPLHF.

The chain has TRBV10-3 and TRBJ2-7; 10 positions agree with TRBD1. CDR1 ENHRY and CDR2 SYGVKD come from the germline V gene. This CDR3 contains 15 residues. The V segment lost 6 bases and the J segment 3 bases; nucleotides outside the gene matches: 8. CDR3 loop: CAISDRDRGGYEQYF. The CDR3, as DNA: TGTGCCATCAGCGACCGGGACAGGGGAGGCTACGAGCAGTACTTC.

The chain employs TRBV28 and TRBJ1-2; TRBD1 matches 9 bases. The CDR3 sequence is 16 residues long. Germline CDR1 is MDHEN and CDR2 is SYDVKM. The V segment lost 6 bases and the J segment 0 bases; nucleotides outside the gene matches: 8. The CDR3 coding sequence is TGTGCCAGCAGCTTACAGGGGGCACAAGCTAACTATGGCTACACCTTC. It codes for CASSLQGAQANYGYTF.

The chain uses TRBV29-1 and TRBJ1-2, with D tentatively TRBD1 (5 bases). CDR1 and CDR2 (germline): SQVTM, ANQGSEA. The CDR3 is made up of 12 amino acids. With 1 base removed from V and 4 bases from J, the gap between germline ends came to 7 bases. The CDR3 spells CSVEGGSYGYTF. CDR3 DNA: TGCAGCGTTGAAGGGGGCAGCTATGGCTACACCTTC.

This chain links TRBV6-6 with TRBJ2-3; TRBD2 aligns across 7 bases. With 1 base clipped from V and 2 bases from J, the junction kept 6 bases outside the gene matches. CDR1 and CDR2 (germline): MNHNY, SVGAGI (reference sequence). This CDR3 region has 16 residues. The chain's CDR3 is CASSYLVGGNTDTQYF. The CDR3 DNA sequence: TGTGCCAGCAGTTACTTGGTGGGGGGGAACACAGATACGCAGTATTTT.

The gene calls are TRBV7-2 and TRBJ1-2; D is possibly TRBD1 (6 bases). CDR1 is SGHTA, CDR2 FQGNSA, per germline. V lost 5 bases, J lost 4 bases, and 17 bases lay in between. The CDR3 is made up of 15 amino acids. The CDR3 bases are TGTGCCAGCAGCAAATCCACAGGGATGGGCTATGGCTACACCTTC. This gives the protein CASSKSTGMGYGYTF.

The V call is TRBV7-2, the J call TRBJ2-1, with 7 nucleotides matching TRBD2. CDR1 is SGHTA and CDR2 is FQGNSA in the germline V gene. Germline trimming cut 1 base from V and 8 bases from J; bases unmatched to any gene: 5. The CDR3 length is 14 residues. The CDR3 nucleotides are TGTGCCAGCAGCTTAGATAGACTAGCCGATGAGCAGTTCTTC. Amino acid sequence: CASSLDRLADEQFF.

This clonotype has only a few counts. This chain connects TRBV12-3 or TRBV12-4 to TRBJ2-5; D gene ambiguous. With 0 bases removed from V and 3 bases from J, the gap between germline ends came to 11 bases. The CDR3 runs to 15 residues. The CDR3 region is CASSLAETSKETQYF. CDR3 sequence (DNA): TGTGCCAGCAGTTTAGCGGAGACAAGCAAAGAGACCCAGTACTTC.

Comments on this clonotype: One end of the junction fails to match germline, which may point to a read error. J is TRBJ2-1 and V is TRBV12-3 or TRBV12-4; tentatively, D is TRBD1 or TRBD2 (6 bases each). CDR3 length: 12 amino acids. Written as DNA, the CDR3 is TGTGCCAGCAGTTCTGGGGGTGGGGGGCCTGTCTTC. It codes for CASSSGGGGPVF.

A few counts support this clonotype. The chain carries TRBV7-9 and TRBJ2-7; TRBD1 aligns across 7 bases. The V segment lost 5 bases and the J segment 0 bases; nucleotides outside the gene matches: 7. The CDR3 is made up of 15 amino acids. Germline assignment: CDR1 SEHNR and CDR2 FQNEAQ (reference sequence). The CDR3 sequence: CASSPGTANSYEQYF. The CDR3 bases are TGTGCCAGCAGCCCCGGGACAGCAAACTCCTACGAGCAGTACTTC.

In its sample, this clonotype was seen a few times. This chain joins TRBV7-8 and TRBJ1-2, with 9 nucleotides matching TRBD1. The CDR3 is 16 residues long. The junction had 8 bases not matched to a gene; V was cut back by 3 bases and J by 3 bases. Germline-derived CDR1 and CDR2 are SGHVS and FQNEAQ. The CDR3 is CASSFNWDRDDYGYTF. The DNA of the CDR3 is TGTGCCAGCAGCTTCAACTGGGACAGGGATGACTATGGCTACACCTTC.

The chain combines TRBV15 with TRBJ1-1; D might be TRBD1 (5 bases). The CDR3 runs 13 residues. Trimming pared 0 bases from V and 5 bases from J, leaving 7 bases between. Per germline, CDR1 LNHNV and CDR2 YYDKDF (reference sequence). DNA of the CDR3: TGTGCCACCAGCAGAGACGCAGGGACTGAAGCTTTCTTT. Protein product: CATSRDAGTEAFF.

The chain joins TRBV29-1 to TRBJ2-5; the D is unclear. Per germline, CDR1 SQVTM and CDR2 ANQGSEA. The CDR3 covers 14 residues. V shed 7 bases and J shed 2 bases, with 17 bases lying between them. CDR3 nucleotide sequence: TGCAGCGCCCAAAAGTGGGCTTCTCAAGAGACCCAGTACTTC. The encoded protein is CSAQKWASQETQYF. The variable domain in full, with the rest retrieved from reference TRBV29-1 and TRBJ2-5, is SAVISQKPSRDICQRGTSLTIQCQVDSQVTMMFWYRQQPGQSLTLIATANQGSEATYESGFVIDKFPISRPNLTFSTLTVSNMSPEDSSIYLCSAQKWASQETQYFGPGTRLLVL.

This chain uses TRBV6-1 with TRBJ1-6; D gene ambiguous. The V and J ends lost 5 bases and 8 bases respectively, with 7 bases between them. The CDR3 extends over 12 amino acids. Germline loops: CDR1 MNHNS, CDR2 SASEGT. The DNA of the CDR3 is TGTGCCAGCAGTTGGCTAGATTCACCCCTCCACTTT. Translating gives CASSWLDSPLHF.

The J gene is TRBJ2-3, the V gene TRBV4-1; 8 bases align to TRBD2. The V and J ends lost 5 bases and 0 bases, in that order; junction bases with no gene match: 7. Germline-derived CDR1 and CDR2 are MGHRA and YSYEKL. The CDR3 loop spans 16 amino acids. The chain's CDR3 is CASSSRASGSTDTQYF. In DNA, the CDR3 is TGCGCCAGCAGCTCCCGGGCTAGCGGGAGCACAGATACGCAGTATTTT.

In this sample, this clonotype turned up a few times. The chain employs TRBV6-2 or TRBV6-3 and TRBJ1-1, with D unclear. Trimming left V 2 bases short and J 2 bases short, with 9 bases between. Germline V gene data show CDR1 as MNHEY and CDR2 as SVGEGT. The CDR3 covers 14 residues. CDR3 sequence reads: CASSYDYLNTEAFF. Written as DNA, the CDR3 is TGTGCCAGCAGTTACGACTACCTAAACACTGAAGCTTTCTTT.

V and J are TRBV7-9 and TRBJ2-3; D uncertain. This CDR3 is built from 11 residues. Per germline, CDR1 SEHNR and CDR2 FQNEAQ (reference sequence). The V and J ends lost 9 bases and 3 bases respectively, with 7 bases between them. The CDR3: CASTFTDTQYF. The CDR3 nucleotides read TGTGCCAGTACCTTTACAGATACGCAGTATTTT.

This chain links TRBV6-2 or TRBV6-3 with TRBJ2-7; D is uncertain. Germline V gives CDR1 MNHEY, CDR2 SVGEGT. The CDR3 runs to 13 residues. Trimming took 4 bases from V and 7 from J, leaving 14 bases between them. The CDR3 reads CASSSPLSGEQYF. CDR3 DNA: TGTGCCAGCAGTTCTCCCCTTTCTGGTGAGCAGTACTTC.

The chain uses TRBV2 and TRBJ1-4, with 11 bases fitting TRBD1. The trim removed 5 bases at V and 7 bases at J, leaving 6 bases unmatched. CDR1 and CDR2 from the germline V gene are SNHLY and FYNNEI. This CDR3 spans 15 amino acids. CDR3 coding DNA: TGTGCCAGCAGTAGGACAGGGGGCGGGAGTGAAAAACTGTTTTTT. As protein: CASSRTGGGSEKLFF.

This clonotype appeared a few times. The chain carries TRBV7-2 and TRBJ2-3; no firm D call. The V end lost 3 bases, the J end lost 1 base, and 8 bases lay between the germline ends. This CDR3 is built from 14 residues. Looked up from germline, CDR1 is SGHTA and CDR2 is FQGNSA. CDR3 nucleotide sequence: TGTGCCAGCAGCTTCGCATCCCGCACAGATACGCAGTATTTT. Residues: CASSFASRTDTQYF.

The V gene is TRBV6-1, the J gene TRBJ2-2; 7 nucleotides agree with TRBD1. Germline CDR1 MNHNS, CDR2 SASEGT. The junction had 2 bases not matched to a gene; V was cut back by 4 bases and J by 0 bases. The CDR3 has 15 residues. In DNA form, the CDR3 reads TGTGCCAGCAGTGCGACAGGGACGAACACCGGGGAGCTGTTTTTT. Its protein is CASSATGTNTGELFF.

The rearrangement joins TRBV7-6 to TRBJ1-4; 7 nucleotides align to TRBD1. CDR1 and CDR2 (germline): SGHVS, FNYEAQ. Trimming at V came to 0 bases and at J to 3 bases, leaving 7 bases not matched to a gene. The CDR3 length is 17 residues. CDR3 coding DNA: TGTGCCAGCAGCTTAGCTGCAGGGACAGCCTCTAATGAAAAACTGTTTTTT. It specifies CASSLAAGTASNEKLFF.

The chain joins TRBV19 to TRBJ1-1; D not resolved. The CDR3 totals 12 residues. V gave up 4 bases and J gave up 11 bases, with 14 bases separating them. The germline V gene has CDR1 LNHDA and CDR2 SQIVND (reference sequence). The DNA for the CDR3 is TGTGCCAGTAGTAATACAGCCCGGCGTGCTTTCTTT. It specifies CASSNTARRAFF.

The table lists this clonotype with many counts. This chain links TRBV7-2 with TRBJ1-2; 7 bases line up with TRBD1. The V gene's germline CDR1 is SGHTA and CDR2 FQGNSA. The V gene end was trimmed by 4 bases and the J gene end by 7 bases; junction bases not matched to a gene: 6. The length of the CDR3 is 13 residues. CDR3 DNA: TGTGCCAGCAGCTACGACAGGGAGGGTGGCTACACCTTC. Translating it yields CASSYDREGGYTF.

This clonotype has more than one count but fewer than ten. This chain connects TRBV6-1 to TRBJ2-3; 11 bases align to TRBD2. Per the germline V gene, CDR1 is MNHNS and CDR2 is SASEGT. This CDR3 has 17 amino acids. V dropped 4 bases and J dropped 4; count of bases not matched to a gene: 10. The CDR3, as DNA: TGTGCCAGCAGTGTTTATAGCGGGGGGGCCGAGGCAGATACGCAGTATTTT. Residues: CASSVYSGGAEADTQYF.

This clonotype was counted between two and nine times. V gene TRBV12-3 or TRBV12-4 combines with J gene TRBJ1-5, with D tentatively TRBD1 (6 bases). V dropped 5 bases and J dropped 3 bases, with 23 bases sitting between them. This CDR3 region has 18 residues. CDR3 sequence (DNA): TGTGCCAGCAGTCCACAGGGTAGGGGGATGCGTCTCAATCAGCCCCAGCATTTT. Protein: CASSPQGRGMRLNQPQHF.

This clonotype was seen repeatedly, ten times or more. The chain links TRBV7-2 to TRBJ1-2; D unclear. The germline CDR1 and CDR2 sequences are SGHTA and FQGNSA. V gave up 1 base and J gave up 7 bases, with 13 bases separating them. The CDR3 is made up of 14 amino acids. In DNA, the CDR3 is TGTGCCAGCAGCTTAGGGCAGGCGACAAGTGGCTACACCTTC. This sequence encodes CASSLGQATSGYTF.

This chain uses TRBV7-6 with TRBJ2-7, with 8 positions matching TRBD1. The CDR3 has 14 residues. Trimming cost V 5 bases and J 6 bases; bases outside gene matches: 9. Germline CDR1 is SGHVS and CDR2 is FNYEAQ. In DNA, the CDR3 is TGTGCCAGCAGCCCGCAGGGGGCGCCGGGCGAGCAGTACTTC. This translates into CASSPQGAPGEQYF. The entire variable domain, with the rest obtained from reference TRBV7-6 and TRBJ2-7, is as follows: GAGVSQSPRYKVTKRGQDVALRCDPISGHVSLYWYRQALGQGPEFLTYFNYEAQQDKSGLPNDRFSAERPEGSISTLTIQRTEQRDSAMYRCASSPQGAPGEQYFGPGTRLTVT.